The 10 T cell receptor beta chains below all came from one sample that was sequenced in a study of naive and memory T cell subsets. An oligonucleotide containing a UMI was ligated to the 3' end of TCR cDNA. Four PCR rounds used nested alpha and beta constant region primers plus the SP2 primer. TCRdb re-derived calls from the 5' RACE reads in MiXCR, one entry per CDR3 protein. Here the sample spans about 62,000 distinct CDR3 sequences, 6% to 8.5% being singletons. The origin of the receptors is a female donor in good health.

This clonotype was seen a few times. The chain joins TRBV5-5 to TRBJ2-5, with D perhaps TRBD1 (5 bases). This CDR3 has 15 amino acids. V shed 5 bases and J shed 2 bases, with 16 bases lying between them. Germline V gene sequence: CDR1 SGHKS, CDR2 YYEKEE (reference sequence). The CDR3 spells CASSPDGRVQETQYF. DNA for the CDR3: TGTGCCAGCAGTCCGGACGGCAGGGTACAAGAGACCCAGTACTTC.

This clonotype was counted only a few times. The chain carries TRBV12-3 or TRBV12-4 and TRBJ2-2; maybe TRBD2 (5 bases). V was cut by 7 bases and J by 1 base, with 13 bases left in between. CDR3 size: 15 residues. The CDR3 region has the DNA TGTGCCAGCATTCTCAGCCGGGGGAACACCGGGGAGCTGTTTTTT. Amino acids: CASILSRGNTGELFF.

This clonotype was counted at least ten times. The chain has TRBV3-1 and TRBJ1-5, with unresolved D. Germline loops: CDR1 LGHDT, CDR2 YNNKEL (reference sequence). Trimming left V 1 base short and J 6 bases short, with 10 bases between. The CDR3 spans 14 residues. Here the CDR3 reads CASSQGTRPQPQHF. In DNA, the CDR3 is TGTGCCAGCAGCCAAGGGACCCGTCCTCAGCCCCAGCATTTT.

In its sample, this clonotype was seen many times. V usage is TRBV7-2 and J usage is TRBJ2-3; 8 bases fit TRBD2. The CDR3 loop spans 14 amino acids. V shed 3 bases and J 6 bases; nucleotides not matched to a gene: 5. CDR1 SGHTA and CDR2 FQGNSA come from the germline V gene. As DNA, the CDR3 is TGTGCCAGCAGCTTGGGACTAGAAGTCGATACGCAGTATTTT. Translation gives CASSLGLEVDTQYF. The entire variable domain, with the rest obtained from reference TRBV7-2 and TRBJ2-3, is as follows: GAGVSQSPSNKVTEKGKDVELRCDPISGHTALYWYRQSLGQGLEFLIYFQGNSAPDKSGLPSDRFSAERTGGSVSTLTIQRTQQEDSAVYLCASSLGLEVDTQYFGPGTRLTVL.

This chain uses TRBV4-2 with TRBJ2-7; D is unresolved. The CDR3 has 15 amino acids. V lost 0 bases, J lost 2 bases, and 11 bases lay in between. Germline CDR1 is LGHNA and CDR2 is YNFKEQ. The CDR3 here is CASSQEAPLTYEQYF. CDR3 coding DNA: TGTGCCAGCAGCCAAGAAGCCCCACTAACCTACGAGCAGTACTTC.

This clonotype was counted at least ten times. V and J are TRBV15 and TRBJ2-3; 9 bases line up with TRBD2. Germline V lookup: CDR1 LNHNV, CDR2 YYDKDF (reference sequence). The trim removed 0 bases at V and 5 bases at J, leaving 9 bases unmatched. The CDR3 has 17 residues. Here the CDR3 DNA reads TGTGCCACCAGCAGAGAGGGGACTAGCCAACTTGGAGATACGCAGTATTTT. Translating gives CATSREGTSQLGDTQYF.

This clonotype occurred many times. DNA for the CDR3: TGTGCCAGCAGCTCAGACGCGGGTGAAGCTTTCTTT. Translating gives CASSSDAGEAFF. The V and J genes are TRBV7-9 and TRBJ1-1; D remains unclear. The CDR3 is 12 residues long. V was cut by 4 bases and J by 7 bases, with 10 bases left in between. CDR1 is SEHNR, CDR2 FQNEAQ, per germline (reference sequence).

CDR3: CASSPGQGARAEKLFF. The CDR3 coding sequence is TGTGCCAGCAGCCCGGGACAGGGGGCGAGGGCTGAAAAACTGTTTTTT. V gene TRBV3-1 combines with J gene TRBJ1-4, with 12 positions matching TRBD1. Germline V lookup: CDR1 LGHDT, CDR2 YNNKEL (reference sequence). CDR3 length: 16 amino acids. V dropped 4 bases and J dropped 7; count of bases not matched to a gene: 7.

A few counts support this clonotype. J is TRBJ2-2 and V is TRBV20-1; TRBD1 matches at 7 bases. Per the germline V gene, CDR1 is DFQATT and CDR2 is SNEGSKA (reference sequence). This CDR3 is 15 amino acids long. V was pared by 0 bases and J by 6 bases, with 7 bases of the junction left unmatched. The CDR3 loop reads CSARETGTEAGELFF. DNA of the CDR3: TGCAGTGCTAGAGAGACCGGGACAGAGGCCGGGGAGCTGTTTTTT.

The sample holds a few counts of this clonotype. This chain uses TRBV30 with TRBJ1-1; tentatively, D is TRBD1 (6 bases). V was trimmed by 3 bases and J by 8 bases, leaving 16 bases between them. Germline loops: CDR1 GTSNPN, CDR2 SVGIG (reference sequence). CDR3 length equals 13 residues. CDR3 loop: CAWSLGGGVEAFF. The DNA for the CDR3 is TGTGCCTGGAGCTTAGGGGGGGGGGTCGAAGCTTTCTTT.